This TCR beta chain was obtained from a study of T cell repertoires in cytomegalovirus infection. For the study at large: Well-studied HLA-B-restricted epitopes and recently identified HLA-C-restricted epitopes of CMV were both used in the study. It was the public TCR beta signatures that indicated both CMV infection and matching HLA type.

On this clonotype: Its antigen is as yet unknown.

Broader study findings: People with CMV and the relevant HLA were identified by cumulative public TCR beta family frequency.

TCRdb itself ran the reads through MiXCR, one entry per CDR3 protein. Of roughly 570,000 distinct CDR3 sequences listed, 40% are singletons. Germline V gives CDR1 MDHEN, CDR2 SYDVKM. CDR3 length: 13 residues. Trimming took off 7 bases at V and 6 bases at J, with 13 bases between the two ends. The TCR was taken from a human donor in good health (CMV status not recorded). Some clones in this sample may be carry-over from other donors' samples. V usage is TRBV28 and J usage is TRBJ1-5; D is uncertain. The material was cultured PBMCs, obtained from culture after CMV antigen stimulation. Here the CDR3 reads CASKVWHGQPQHF. DNA of the CDR3: TGTGCCAGCAAGGTCTGGCATGGTCAGCCCCAGCATTTT.